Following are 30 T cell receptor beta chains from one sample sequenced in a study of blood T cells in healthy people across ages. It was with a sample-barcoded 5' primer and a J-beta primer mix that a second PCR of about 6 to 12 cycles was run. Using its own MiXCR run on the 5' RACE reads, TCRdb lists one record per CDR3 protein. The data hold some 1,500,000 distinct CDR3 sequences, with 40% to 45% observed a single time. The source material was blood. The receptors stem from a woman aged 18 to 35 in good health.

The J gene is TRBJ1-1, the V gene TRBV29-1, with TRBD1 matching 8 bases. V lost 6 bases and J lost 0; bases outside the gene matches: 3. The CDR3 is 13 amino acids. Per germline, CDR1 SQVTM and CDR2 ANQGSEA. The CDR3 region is CSVGGQVNTEAFF. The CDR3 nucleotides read TGCAGCGTGGGGGGACAGGTGAACACTGAAGCTTTCTTT. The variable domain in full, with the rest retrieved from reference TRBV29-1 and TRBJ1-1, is SAVISQKPSRDICQRGTSLTIQCQVDSQVTMMFWYRQQPGQSLTLIATANQGSEATYESGFVIDKFPISRPNLTFSTLTVSNMSPEDSSIYLCSVGGQVNTEAFFGQGTRLTVV.

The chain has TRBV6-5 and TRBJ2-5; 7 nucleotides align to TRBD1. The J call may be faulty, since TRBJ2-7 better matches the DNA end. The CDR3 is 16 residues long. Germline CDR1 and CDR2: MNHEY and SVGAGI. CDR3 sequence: CASSYSFRQGSNEQYF. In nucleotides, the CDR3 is TGTGCCAGCAGTTACTCTTTCCGACAGGGAAGCAACGAGCAGTACTTC.

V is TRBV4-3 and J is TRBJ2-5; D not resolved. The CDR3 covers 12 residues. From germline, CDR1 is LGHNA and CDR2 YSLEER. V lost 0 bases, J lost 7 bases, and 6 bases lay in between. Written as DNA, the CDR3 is TGCGCCAGCAGCCAAGATGACGGGACCCAGTACTTC. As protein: CASSQDDGTQYF.

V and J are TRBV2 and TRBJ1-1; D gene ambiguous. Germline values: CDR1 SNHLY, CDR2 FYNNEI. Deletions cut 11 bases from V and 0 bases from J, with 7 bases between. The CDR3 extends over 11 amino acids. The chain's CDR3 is CAGRMNTEAFF. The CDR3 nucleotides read TGTGCCGGTCGTATGAACACTGAAGCTTTCTTT. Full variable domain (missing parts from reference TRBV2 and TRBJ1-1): EPEVTQTPSHQVTQMGQEVILRCVPISNHLYFYWYRQILGQKVEFLVSFYNNEISEKSEIFDDQFSVERPDGSNFTLKIRSTKLEDSAMYFCAGRMNTEAFFGQGTRLTVV.

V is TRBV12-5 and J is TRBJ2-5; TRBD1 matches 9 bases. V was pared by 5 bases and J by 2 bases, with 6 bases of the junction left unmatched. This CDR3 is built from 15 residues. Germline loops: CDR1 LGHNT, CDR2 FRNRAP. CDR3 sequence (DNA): TGTGCTAGTGGTCATAAGACAGGGGGGCAAGAGACCCAGTACTTC. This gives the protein CASGHKTGGQETQYF.

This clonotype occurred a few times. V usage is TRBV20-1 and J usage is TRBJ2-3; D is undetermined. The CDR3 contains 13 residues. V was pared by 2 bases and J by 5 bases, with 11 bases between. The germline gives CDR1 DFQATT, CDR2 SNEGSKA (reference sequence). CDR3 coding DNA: TGCAGTGCTAGAACCTCCCCCCGAGATACGCAGTATTTT. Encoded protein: CSARTSPRDTQYF.

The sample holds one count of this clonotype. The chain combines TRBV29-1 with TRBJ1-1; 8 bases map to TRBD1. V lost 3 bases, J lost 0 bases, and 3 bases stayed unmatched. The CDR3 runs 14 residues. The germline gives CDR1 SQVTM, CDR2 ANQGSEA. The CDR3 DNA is TGCAGCGTTGACAGACAGGGGATGAACACTGAAGCTTTCTTT. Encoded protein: CSVDRQGMNTEAFF.

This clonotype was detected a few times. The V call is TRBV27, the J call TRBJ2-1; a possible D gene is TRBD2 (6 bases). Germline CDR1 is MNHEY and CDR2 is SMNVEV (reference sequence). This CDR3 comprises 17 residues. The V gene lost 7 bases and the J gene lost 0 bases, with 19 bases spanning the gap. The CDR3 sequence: CASTPQVGLSSYNEQFF. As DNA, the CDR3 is TGTGCCAGCACCCCACAGGTAGGACTAAGCTCCTACAATGAGCAGTTCTTC.

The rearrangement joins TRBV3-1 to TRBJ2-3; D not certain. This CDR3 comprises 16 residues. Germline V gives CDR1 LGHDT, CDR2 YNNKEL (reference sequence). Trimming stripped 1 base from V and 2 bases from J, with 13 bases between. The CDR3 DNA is TGTGCCAGCAGCCAAGCTTGGGCACCTCACACAGATACGCAGTATTTT. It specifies CASSQAWAPHTDTQYF.

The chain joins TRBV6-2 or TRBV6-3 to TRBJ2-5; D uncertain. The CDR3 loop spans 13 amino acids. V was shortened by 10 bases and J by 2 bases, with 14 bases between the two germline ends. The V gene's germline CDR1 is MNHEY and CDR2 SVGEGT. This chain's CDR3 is CATKSSAQETQYF. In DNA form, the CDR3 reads TGTGCCACTAAATCATCAGCTCAAGAGACCCAGTACTTC.

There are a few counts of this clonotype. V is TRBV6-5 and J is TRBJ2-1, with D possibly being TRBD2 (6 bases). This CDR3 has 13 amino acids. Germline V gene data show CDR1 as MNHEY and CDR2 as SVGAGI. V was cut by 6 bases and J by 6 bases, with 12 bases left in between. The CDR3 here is CASRLGLFNEQFF. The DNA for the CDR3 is TGTGCCAGCAGACTTGGACTATTCAATGAGCAGTTCTTC.

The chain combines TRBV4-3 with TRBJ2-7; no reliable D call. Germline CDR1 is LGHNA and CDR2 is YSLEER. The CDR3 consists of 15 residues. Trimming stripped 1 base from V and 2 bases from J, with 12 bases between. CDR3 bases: TGCGCCAGCAGCCAAGGTCACCCTCAGCCCTACGAGCAGTACTTC. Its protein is CASSQGHPQPYEQYF.

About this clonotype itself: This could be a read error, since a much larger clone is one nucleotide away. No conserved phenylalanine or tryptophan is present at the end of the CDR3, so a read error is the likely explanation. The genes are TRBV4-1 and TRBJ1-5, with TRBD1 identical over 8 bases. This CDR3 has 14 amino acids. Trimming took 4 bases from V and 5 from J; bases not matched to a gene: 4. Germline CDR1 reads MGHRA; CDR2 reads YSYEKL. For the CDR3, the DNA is TGCGCCAGCAGCCCCGGACAGGGAGATCAGCCCCAGCATGTT. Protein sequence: CASSPGQGDQPQHV.

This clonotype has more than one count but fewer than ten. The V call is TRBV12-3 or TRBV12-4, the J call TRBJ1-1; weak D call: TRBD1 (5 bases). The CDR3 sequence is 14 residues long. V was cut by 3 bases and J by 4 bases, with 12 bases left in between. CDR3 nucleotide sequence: TGTGCCAGCAGTTTTTCAGGGTTTGGCACTGAAGCTTTCTTT. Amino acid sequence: CASSFSGFGTEAFF.

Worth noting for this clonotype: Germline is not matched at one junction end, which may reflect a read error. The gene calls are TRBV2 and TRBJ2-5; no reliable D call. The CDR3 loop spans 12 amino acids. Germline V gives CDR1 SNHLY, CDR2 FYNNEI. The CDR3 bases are TGTGTCAGCAAGCTAAACCAAGAGACCCAGTACTTC. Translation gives CVSKLNQETQYF.

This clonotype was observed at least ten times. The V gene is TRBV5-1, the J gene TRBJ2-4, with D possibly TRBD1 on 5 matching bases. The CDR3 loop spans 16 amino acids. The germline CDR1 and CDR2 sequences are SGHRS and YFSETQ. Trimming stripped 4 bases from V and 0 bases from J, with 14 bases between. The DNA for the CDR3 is TGCGCCAGCAGCACAGGTCCGCAGTCAGCCAAAAACATTCAGTACTTC. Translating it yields CASSTGPQSAKNIQYF.

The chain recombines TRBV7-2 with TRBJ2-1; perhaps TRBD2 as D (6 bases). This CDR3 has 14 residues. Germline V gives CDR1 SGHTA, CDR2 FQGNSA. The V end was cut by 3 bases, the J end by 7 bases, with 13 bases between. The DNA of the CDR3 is TGTGCCAGCAGCTTTCAAGGAGGGTGGAATGAGCAGTTCTTC. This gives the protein CASSFQGGWNEQFF.

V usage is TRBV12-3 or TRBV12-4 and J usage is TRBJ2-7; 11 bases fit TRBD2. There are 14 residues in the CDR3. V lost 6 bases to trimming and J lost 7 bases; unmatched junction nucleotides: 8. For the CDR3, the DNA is TGTGCCAGCAGCCCGGGACTAGCGGCAAATGAGCAGTACTTC. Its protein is CASSPGLAANEQYF.

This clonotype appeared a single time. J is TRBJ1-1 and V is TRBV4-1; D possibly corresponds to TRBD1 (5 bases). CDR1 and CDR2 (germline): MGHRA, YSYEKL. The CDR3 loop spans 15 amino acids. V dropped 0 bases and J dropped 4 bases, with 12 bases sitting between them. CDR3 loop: CASSQEAGWSTEAFF. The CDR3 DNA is TGCGCCAGCAGCCAAGAGGCAGGGTGGAGCACTGAAGCTTTCTTT.

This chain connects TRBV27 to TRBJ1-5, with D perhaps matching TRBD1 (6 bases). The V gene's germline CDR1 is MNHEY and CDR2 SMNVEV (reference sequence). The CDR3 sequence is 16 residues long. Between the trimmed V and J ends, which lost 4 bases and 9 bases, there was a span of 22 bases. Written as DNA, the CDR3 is TGTGCCAGCAGTTCTCGGGGGCGGGGGGGACCTTGGCCCCAGCATTTT. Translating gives CASSSRGRGGPWPQHF.

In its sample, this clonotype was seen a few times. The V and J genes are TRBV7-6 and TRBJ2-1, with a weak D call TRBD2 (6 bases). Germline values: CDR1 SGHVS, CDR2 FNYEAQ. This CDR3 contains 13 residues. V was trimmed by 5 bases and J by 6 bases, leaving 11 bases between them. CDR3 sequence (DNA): TGTGCCAGCAGCCGGGACTGGCTCAATGAGCAGTTCTTC. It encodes CASSRDWLNEQFF.

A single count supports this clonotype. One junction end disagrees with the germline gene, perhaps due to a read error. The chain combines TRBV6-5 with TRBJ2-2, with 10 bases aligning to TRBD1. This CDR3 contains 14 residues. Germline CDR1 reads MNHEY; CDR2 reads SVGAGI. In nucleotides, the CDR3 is TGTGCGTCTTTGGGACAGGGGAACACCGGGGGGCTGTTTTTT. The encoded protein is CASLGQGNTGGLFF.

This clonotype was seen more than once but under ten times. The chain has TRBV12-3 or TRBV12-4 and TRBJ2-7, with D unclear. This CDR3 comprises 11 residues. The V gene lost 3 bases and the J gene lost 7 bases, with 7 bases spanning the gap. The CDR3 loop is CASSFQGEQYF. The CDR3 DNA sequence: TGTGCCAGCAGTTTCCAAGGAGAGCAGTACTTC.

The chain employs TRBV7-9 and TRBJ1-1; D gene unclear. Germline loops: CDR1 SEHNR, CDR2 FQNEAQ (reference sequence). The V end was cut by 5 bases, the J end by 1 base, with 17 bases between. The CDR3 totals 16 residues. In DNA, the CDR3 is TGTGCCAGCAGCGTAGGTGGCGGGGATGCGAACACTGAAGCTTTCTTT. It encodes CASSVGGGDANTEAFF.

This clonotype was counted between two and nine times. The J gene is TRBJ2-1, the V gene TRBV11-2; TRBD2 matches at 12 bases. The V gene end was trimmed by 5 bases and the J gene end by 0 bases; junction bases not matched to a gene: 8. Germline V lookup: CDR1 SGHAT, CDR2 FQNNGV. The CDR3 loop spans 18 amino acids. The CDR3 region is CASSPGLAGPSSYNEQFF. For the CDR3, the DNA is TGTGCCAGCAGCCCCGGACTAGCGGGGCCGAGCTCCTACAATGAGCAGTTCTTC.

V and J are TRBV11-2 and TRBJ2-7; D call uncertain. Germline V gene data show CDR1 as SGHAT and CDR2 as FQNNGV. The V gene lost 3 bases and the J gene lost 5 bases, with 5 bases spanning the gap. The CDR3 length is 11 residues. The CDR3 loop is CASSLENEQYF. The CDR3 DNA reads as TGTGCCAGCAGCTTGGAGAACGAGCAGTACTTC. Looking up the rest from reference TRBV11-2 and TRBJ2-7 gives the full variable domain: EAGVAQSPRYKIIEKRQSVAFWCNPISGHATLYWYQQILGQGPKLLIQFQNNGVVDDSQLPKDRFSAERLKGVDSTLKIQPAKLEDSAVYLCASSLENEQYFGPGTRLTVT.

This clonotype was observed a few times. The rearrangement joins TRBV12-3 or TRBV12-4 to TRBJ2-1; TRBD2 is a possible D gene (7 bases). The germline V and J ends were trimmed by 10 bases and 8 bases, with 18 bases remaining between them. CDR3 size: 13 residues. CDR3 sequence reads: CATLAGATHEQFF. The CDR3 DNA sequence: TGTGCCACACTGGCGGGGGCCACACATGAGCAGTTCTTC.

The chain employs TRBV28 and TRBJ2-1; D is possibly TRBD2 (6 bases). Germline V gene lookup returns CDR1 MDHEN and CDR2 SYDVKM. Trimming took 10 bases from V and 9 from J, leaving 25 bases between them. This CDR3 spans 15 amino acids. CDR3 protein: CATWDSPRPHGEQFF. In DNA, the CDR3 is TGTGCCACCTGGGACTCCCCCCGCCCGCACGGTGAGCAGTTCTTC.

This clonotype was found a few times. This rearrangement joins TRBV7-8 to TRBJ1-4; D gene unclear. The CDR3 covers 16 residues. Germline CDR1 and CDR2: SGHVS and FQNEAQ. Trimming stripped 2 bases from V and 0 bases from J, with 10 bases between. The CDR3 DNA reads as TGTGCCAGCAGCTTACTCCCCGGCGCAACTAATGAAAAACTGTTTTTT. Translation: CASSLLPGATNEKLFF.

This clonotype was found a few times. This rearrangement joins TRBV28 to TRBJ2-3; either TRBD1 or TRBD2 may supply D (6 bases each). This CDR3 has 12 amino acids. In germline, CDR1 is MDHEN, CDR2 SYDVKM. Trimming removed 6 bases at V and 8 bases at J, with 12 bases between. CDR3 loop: CASSTGGGTQYF. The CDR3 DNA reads TGTGCCAGCAGCACTGGAGGGGGTACGCAGTATTTT.